This entry concerns a single TCR beta chain. Per the authors' pipeline: Reference gene primer amplification in the assay estimated nucleated cell counts. Method: immunoSEQ multiplex PCR; TCRdb's copy keeps in-frame clones and lacks some. V and J calls and clone size are those listed in that table; D and trimming were worked out from the DNA. This table has a few hundred thousand clones, just under 90% appearing once. These data belong to a study of blood T cell repertoires in COVID-19. The germline V gene has CDR1 LNHDA and CDR2 SQIVND (reference sequence). The CDR3 runs to 15 residues. Trimming shortened V by 0 bases and J by 7 bases, and 15 bases separated the two germline ends.

This clonotype was sampled from a woman aged 50 to 65 with COVID-19, enrolled during active disease. The chain employs TRBV19 and TRBJ1-2, with no clear D. Input material: peripheral blood. Here the CDR3 DNA reads TGTGCCAGTAGTATAGATAGGCGAGGGAGGCCTGGCTACACCTTC. It codes for CASSIDRRGRPGYTF.